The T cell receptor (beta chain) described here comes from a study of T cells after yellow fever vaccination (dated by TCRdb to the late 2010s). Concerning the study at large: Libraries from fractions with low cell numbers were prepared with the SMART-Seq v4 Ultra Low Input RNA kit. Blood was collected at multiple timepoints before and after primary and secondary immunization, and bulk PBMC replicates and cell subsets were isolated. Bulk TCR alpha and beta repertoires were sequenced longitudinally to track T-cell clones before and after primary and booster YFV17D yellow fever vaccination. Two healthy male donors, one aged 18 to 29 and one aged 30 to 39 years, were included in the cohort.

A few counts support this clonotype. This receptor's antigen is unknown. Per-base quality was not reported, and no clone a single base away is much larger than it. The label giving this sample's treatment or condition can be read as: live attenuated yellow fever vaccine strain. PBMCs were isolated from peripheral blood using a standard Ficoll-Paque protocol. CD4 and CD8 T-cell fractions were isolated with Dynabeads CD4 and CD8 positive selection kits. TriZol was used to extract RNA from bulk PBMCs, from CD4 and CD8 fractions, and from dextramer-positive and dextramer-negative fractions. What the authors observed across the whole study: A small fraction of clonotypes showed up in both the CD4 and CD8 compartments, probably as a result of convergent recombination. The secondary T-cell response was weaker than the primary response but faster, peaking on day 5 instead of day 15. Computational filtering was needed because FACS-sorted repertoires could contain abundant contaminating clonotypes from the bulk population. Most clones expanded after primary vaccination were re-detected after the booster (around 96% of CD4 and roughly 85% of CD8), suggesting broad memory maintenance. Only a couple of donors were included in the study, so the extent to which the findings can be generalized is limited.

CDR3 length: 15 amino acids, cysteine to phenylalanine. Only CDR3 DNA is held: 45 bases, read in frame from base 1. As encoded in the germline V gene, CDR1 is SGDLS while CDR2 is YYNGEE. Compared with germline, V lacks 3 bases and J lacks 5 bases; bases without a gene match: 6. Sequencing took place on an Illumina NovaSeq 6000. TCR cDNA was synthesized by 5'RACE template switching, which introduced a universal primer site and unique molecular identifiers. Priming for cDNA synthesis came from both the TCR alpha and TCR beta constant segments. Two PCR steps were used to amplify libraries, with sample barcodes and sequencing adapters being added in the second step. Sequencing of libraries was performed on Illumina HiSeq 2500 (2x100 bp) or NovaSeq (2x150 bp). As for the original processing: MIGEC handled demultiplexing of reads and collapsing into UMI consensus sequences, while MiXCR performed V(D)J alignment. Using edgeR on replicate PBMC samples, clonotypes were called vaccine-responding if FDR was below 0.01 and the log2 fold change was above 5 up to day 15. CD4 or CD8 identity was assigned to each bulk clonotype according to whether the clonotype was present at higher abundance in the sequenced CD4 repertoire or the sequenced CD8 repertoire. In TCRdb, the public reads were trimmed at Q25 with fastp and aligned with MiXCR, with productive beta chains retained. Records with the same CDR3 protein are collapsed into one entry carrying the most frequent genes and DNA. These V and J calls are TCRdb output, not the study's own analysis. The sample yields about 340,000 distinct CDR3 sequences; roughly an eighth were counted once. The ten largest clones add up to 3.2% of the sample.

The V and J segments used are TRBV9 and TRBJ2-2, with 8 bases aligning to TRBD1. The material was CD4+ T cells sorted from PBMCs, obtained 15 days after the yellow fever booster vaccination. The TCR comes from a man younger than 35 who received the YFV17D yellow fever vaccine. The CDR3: CASSAGNRGTGELFF. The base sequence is TGTGCCAGCAGCGCCGGAAACAGGGGGACCGGGGAGCTGTTTTTT.